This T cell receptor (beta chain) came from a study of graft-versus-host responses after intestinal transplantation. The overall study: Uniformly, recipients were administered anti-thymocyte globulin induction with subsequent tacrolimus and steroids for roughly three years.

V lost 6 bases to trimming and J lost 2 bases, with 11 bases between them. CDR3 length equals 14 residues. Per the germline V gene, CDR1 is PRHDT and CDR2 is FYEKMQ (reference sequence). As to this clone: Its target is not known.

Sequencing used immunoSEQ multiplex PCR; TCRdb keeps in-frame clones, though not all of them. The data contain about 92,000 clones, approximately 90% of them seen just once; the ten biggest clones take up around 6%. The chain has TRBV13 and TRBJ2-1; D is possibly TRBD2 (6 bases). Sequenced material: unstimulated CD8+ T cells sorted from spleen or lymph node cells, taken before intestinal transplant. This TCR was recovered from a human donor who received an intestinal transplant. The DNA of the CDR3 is TGTGCCAGCAGTCAATCGGGGGCCTACAATGAGCAGTTCTTC. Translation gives CASSQSGAYNEQFF.